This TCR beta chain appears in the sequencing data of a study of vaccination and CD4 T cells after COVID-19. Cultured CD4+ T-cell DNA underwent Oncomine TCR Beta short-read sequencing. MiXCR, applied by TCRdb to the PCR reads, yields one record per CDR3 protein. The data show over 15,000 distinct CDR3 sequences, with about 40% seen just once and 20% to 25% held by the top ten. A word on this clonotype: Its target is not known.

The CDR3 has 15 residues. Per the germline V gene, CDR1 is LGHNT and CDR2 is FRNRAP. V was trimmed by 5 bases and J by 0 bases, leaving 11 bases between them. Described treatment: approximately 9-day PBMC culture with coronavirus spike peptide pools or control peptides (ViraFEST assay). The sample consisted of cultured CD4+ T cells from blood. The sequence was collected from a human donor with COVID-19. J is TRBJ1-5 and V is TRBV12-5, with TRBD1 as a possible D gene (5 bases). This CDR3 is CASGEGRSSNQPQHF. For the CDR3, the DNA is TGTGCTAGTGGTGAGGGACGGTCTAGCAATCAGCCCCAGCATTTT. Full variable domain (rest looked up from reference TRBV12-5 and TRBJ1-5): DARVTQTPRHKVTEMGQEVTMRCQPILGHNTVFWYRQTMMQGLELLAYFRNRAPLDDSGMPKDRFSAEMPDATLATLKIQPSEPRDSAVYFCASGEGRSSNQPQHFGDGTRLSIL.